This TCR beta chain is from a study of blood T cell repertoires in COVID-19. Study summary: Collection of acute and convalescent COVID-19 samples took place in the United States, Italy and Spain. Nucleic acid was either cDNA or gDNA, and it came from T cells, B-cell-depleted T cells, or PBMCs.

The method was immunoSEQ multiplex PCR; TCRdb's version includes in-frame clones alone and lacks a portion of them. This repertoire shows tens of thousands of clones, 90% found once; its top ten account for 10% to 15%. Germline V gene sequence: CDR1 LGHDT, CDR2 YNNKEL (reference sequence). V lost 5 bases, J lost 4 bases, and 15 bases lay in between. The CDR3 is 15 amino acids. The specimen sequenced was peripheral blood. V usage is TRBV3-1 (or the pseudogene TRBV3-2) and J usage is TRBJ1-3; weak D call: TRBD1 (5 bases). The TCR was taken from a human donor in a cohort sampled during active COVID-19. CDR3 sequence reads: CASSGARAIGNTIYF. The CDR3 nucleotides are TGTGCCAGCAGCGGGGCCAGGGCGATCGGAAACACCATATATTTT.